This T cell receptor beta chain was documented in a study of T-cell reconstitution after alpha-beta-depleted transplantation in children (dated by TCRdb to 2016 to 2017). Notes on the research overall: Using TCR repertoire profiling, the study followed T-cell immune reconstitution in a quantitative way in children after TCRalphabeta/CD19-depleted allogeneic hematopoietic cell transplantation.

This clonotype appeared a few times. There is no known antigen for this receptor. No qualities accompany the bases; no much larger clone lies one base away. Receptor amplification or capture employed PCR. TCRdb names Illumina HiSeq 2500 as the instrument used. TCR libraries were prepared with molecular barcoding, using unique molecular identifiers to normalize TCRbeta repertoire quantification. Starting from the raw public reads, TCRdb applied fastp trimming at Q25, assembled clones with MiXCR and retained in-frame beta chains. Under each unique CDR3 protein, matching rows form one entry showing the most common genes and DNA. In all, the sample holds 350,000 to 450,000 distinct CDR3 sequences, and 13% of those were seen once. The ten largest clones take up about 4% of the sample. Trimming removed 4 bases from V and 6 bases from J, leaving 13 bases between the germline ends. As encoded in the germline V gene, CDR1 is SGHRS while CDR2 is YFSETQ. The CDR3 goes from the cysteine to the phenylalanine over 14 residues. Only the CDR3 portion is preserved as DNA: 42 bases, with reading frame beginning at the first base.

The rearranged chain carries TRBV5-1 and TRBJ2-2; TRBD2 is possibly the D segment (5 matching bases). The sequence derives from a human donor who donated a stem cell graft to a child with Fanconi anemia. This material consisted of PBMCs, taken from the stem cell graft. The sequence in DNA is TGCGCCAGCAGCCCGGGGTTGAGTGCCGGGGAGCTGTTTTTT. The translation is CASSPGLSAGELFF.